The source of this T cell receptor (beta chain) is a study of CD4+ T cells in melanoma. The study, taken as a whole, reports: In melanoma, neoantigen-specific CD4+ T cells reportedly differed in differentiation state. A reported correlation linked neoantigen-specific CD4+ T cells to CD8+, macrophage and B cell function.

Regarding this clone: The antigen remains unidentified.

TCRdb keeps only in-frame clones here, not all; method: immunoSEQ multiplex PCR. The sample includes 60 to 85 clones. The CDR3 has 15 amino acids. Trimming stripped 4 bases from V and 5 bases from J, with 17 bases between. Per the germline V gene, CDR1 is MDHEN and CDR2 is SYDVKM. The sequenced material came from a T cell line or clone, from whole sample or a sorted T cell fraction (not recorded which). The rearrangement joins TRBV28 to TRBJ1-1; D is perhaps TRBD1 (6 bases). The clonotype comes from a human donor with melanoma. Some clones in this sample may be carry-over from other donors' samples. CDR3 amino acids: CASSSSGGGRTEAFF. The DNA of the CDR3 is TGTGCCAGCAGTTCTTCCGGAGGGGGACGGACTGAAGCTTTCTTT.